The 6 T cell receptor beta chains presented below share a single source sample, sequenced in a study of T cells after posttransplantation cyclophosphamide. Libraries were prepared by immunoSEQ multiplex PCR; TCRdb keeps only in-frame clonotypes and omits some of them. Singletons are absent from the sample, which has about 25,000 clones. Treatment was busulfan-fludarabine conditioning, a marrow graft, and cyclophosphamide on days +3 and +4. The starting material was PBMCs, obtained after allogeneic stem cell transplant with posttransplant cyclophosphamide. The receptors stem from a male patient younger than 30 who received an allogeneic stem cell transplant from a related donor, was CMV-positive, and had no GVHD. Some T cells may be transferred from the graft donor.

This clone was observed many times. V usage is TRBV5-1 and J usage is TRBJ2-7, with 11 bases identical to TRBD1. This CDR3 has 14 amino acids. With 4 bases clipped from V and 5 bases from J, the junction kept 5 bases outside the gene matches. The germline gives CDR1 SGHRS, CDR2 YFSETQ. The CDR3 sequence: CASSLGQGVNEQYF. The CDR3 region has the DNA TGCGCCAGCAGCCTGGGACAGGGGGTTAACGAGCAGTACTTC. The full variable domain, in which reference TRBV5-1 and TRBJ2-7 provide the parts outside the CDR3, is KAGVTQTPRYLIKTRGQQVTLSCSPISGHRSVSWYQQTPGQGLQFLFEYFSETQRNKGNFPGRFSGRQFSNSRSEMNVSTLELGDSALYLCASSLGQGVNEQYFGPGTRLTVT.

Only a few counts were recorded for this clone. This sequence joins TRBV14 and TRBJ2-5; 9 positions agree with TRBD2. In germline, CDR1 is SGHDN, CDR2 FVKESK. J lost 11 bases, V lost 4 bases, and 14 bases had no gene match. CDR3 length equals 15 residues. The CDR3 DNA sequence: TGTGCCAGCAGCCTCGATAGCGGGAGATTAAGGGAGCAGTACTTC. Encoded protein: CASSLDSGRLREQYF.

The sample holds many counts of this clone. V and J are TRBV29-1 and TRBJ1-5, with a possible D match to TRBD1 (5 bases). Germline CDR1 reads SQVTM; CDR2 reads ANQGSEA. Trimming stripped 5 bases from V and 5 bases from J, with 13 bases between. The CDR3 is made up of 13 amino acids. CDR3 loop: CSVRQGGDQPQHF. CDR3 nucleotides: TGCAGCGTTCGGCAGGGCGGGGATCAGCCCCAGCATTTT.

Many counts were recorded for this clone. This chain uses TRBV19 with TRBJ2-7; 7 bases are a match to TRBD1. Germline V gene lookup returns CDR1 LNHDA and CDR2 SQIVND (reference sequence). With 9 bases clipped from V and 6 bases from J, the junction kept 8 bases outside the gene matches. CDR3 size: 12 residues. CDR3 in amino acids: CASGYRGGEQYF. The CDR3 nucleotides are TGTGCCAGCGGCTACAGGGGCGGCGAGCAGTACTTC.

At least ten counts were recorded for this clone. The chain uses TRBV7-3 and TRBJ2-2, with D unresolved. Germline values: CDR1 SGHTA, CDR2 FQGTGA. The CDR3 has 12 amino acids. V lost 5 bases to trimming and J lost 7 bases, with 8 bases between them. The CDR3 loop is CASSGYGGELFF. The CDR3 DNA reads as TGTGCCAGCAGCGGTTACGGCGGGGAGCTGTTTTTT.

This clone was recorded many times. The chain is built from TRBV9 and TRBJ2-3, with a tentative D call TRBD1 (5 bases). CDR3 length: 15 amino acids. Germline loops: CDR1 SGDLS, CDR2 YYNGEE. Deletions cut 4 bases from V and 2 bases from J, with 14 bases between. The CDR3 reads CASSPQEASTDTQYF. The CDR3 nucleotides are TGTGCCAGCAGCCCACAGGAAGCTTCCACAGATACGCAGTATTTT.